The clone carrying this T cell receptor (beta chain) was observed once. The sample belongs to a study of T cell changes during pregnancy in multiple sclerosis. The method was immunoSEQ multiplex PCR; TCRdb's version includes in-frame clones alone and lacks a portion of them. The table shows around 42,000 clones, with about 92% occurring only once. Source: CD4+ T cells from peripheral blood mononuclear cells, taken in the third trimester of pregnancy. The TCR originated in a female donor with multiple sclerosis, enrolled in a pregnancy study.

In DNA, the CDR3 is TGTGCCAGCAGTTCCCGACTAGCAGGCCAAGAGACCCAGTACTTC. It encodes CASSSRLAGQETQYF. This chain joins TRBV28 and TRBJ2-5, with TRBD2 matching over 7 bases. The CDR3 sequence is 15 residues long. Germline V gene sequence: CDR1 MDHEN, CDR2 SYDVKM. The ends lost 4 bases at V and 1 base at J; junction bases unmatched: 6.